This TCR beta chain was obtained from a study of Ad26.COV2.S vaccination and SARS-CoV-2 variants. Turning to the study itself: COV1001, an Ad26.COV2.S trial, supplied this vaccine-arm donor. Findings and caveats of the study: In TCR breadth and depth analyses, total T cell responses may have been underestimated.

The treatment was: 15 to 20 received Ad26.COV2.S at low or high dose, single or two shots; five or six received placebo; per-sample allocation not given. The samples date from day 63 after the first vaccine or placebo injection. Assay used: immunoSEQ multiplex PCR; TCRdb lists only in-frame clones, some missing. The sample has about 680,000 clones, roughly nine tenths seen once; the top ten hold about 1.5%. The germline V gene has CDR1 SGHAT and CDR2 FQDESV (reference sequence). The length of the CDR3 is 16 residues. Trimming removed 5 bases from V and 1 base from J, with 17 bases in between. Concerning this clone itself: The antigen is not known.

This clonotype originated in a person between 18 and 60 years old who received the Ad26.COV2.S COVID-19 vaccine or a placebo. This chain links TRBV11-1 with TRBJ2-5, with a weak D call TRBD1 (7 bases). Sequenced material: peripheral blood, taken in a trial of Ad26.COV2.S vaccine versus placebo. CDR3 residues: CASSRDGGGLQETQYF. The DNA of the CDR3 is TGTGCCAGCAGCCGAGACGGAGGGGGCCTCCAAGAGACCCAGTACTTC. Full variable domain (outside the CDR3, taken from reference TRBV11-1 and TRBJ2-5): EAEVAQSPRYKITEKSQAVAFWCDPISGHATLYWYRQILGQGPELLVQFQDESVVDDSQLPKDRFSAERLKGVDSTLKIQPAELGDSAMYLCASSRDGGGLQETQYFGPGTRLLVL.